These 9 T cell receptor beta chains originate from one sample sequenced in a study of cytomegalovirus exposure and HLA in healthy donors. PCR was performed using 60 Vbeta and 13 Jbeta primers. TCRdb's copy holds only in-frame clones and misses some; the assay was immunoSEQ multiplex PCR. The table has around 150,000 clones, 68% seen once. The specimen sequenced was PBMCs. Every receptor here comes from a man over 45 in good health and CMV-seronegative.

The chain couples TRBV5-4 to TRBJ2-7; weak D call: TRBD2 (5 bases). With 4 bases removed from V and 3 bases from J, the gap between germline ends came to 17 bases. This CDR3 spans 15 amino acids. Per germline, CDR1 SGHNT and CDR2 YYREEE (reference sequence). CDR3 sequence reads: CASSGGWQGYYEQYF. CDR3 in DNA: TGTGCCAGCAGCGGCGGGTGGCAAGGGTACTACGAGCAGTACTTC.

The chain has TRBV6-5 and TRBJ2-7, with TRBD1 matching over 8 bases. The CDR3 totals 13 residues. Germline CDR1 and CDR2: MNHEY and SVGAGI. J lost 3 bases, V lost 6 bases, and 4 bases had no gene match. This CDR3 reads CASSGQGSYEQYF. In nucleotides, the CDR3 is TGTGCCAGCAGCGGACAGGGAAGCTACGAGCAGTACTTC.

This chain joins TRBV5-8 and TRBJ1-3; D possibly corresponds to TRBD1 (6 bases). V was clipped by 3 bases and J by 4 bases, with 14 bases between them. CDR1 and CDR2 from the germline V gene are SGHTS and YDEGEE. This CDR3 region has 15 residues. The CDR3 here is CASSSGQSLGNTIYF. The CDR3 coding sequence is TGTGCCAGCAGCTCAGGACAGTCTCTGGGAAACACCATATATTTT.

This sequence joins TRBV6-6 and TRBJ1-1, with D perhaps matching TRBD1 (6 bases). Germline V gene lookup returns CDR1 MNHNY and CDR2 SVGAGI (reference sequence). V lost 6 bases and J 2 bases, leaving 13 bases between the germline ends. The CDR3 contains 14 residues. This chain's CDR3 is CASSLGGYNTEAFF. The DNA of the CDR3 is TGTGCCAGCAGCCTAGGGGGTTATAACACTGAAGCTTTCTTT.

This clone was seen a handful of times. This chain uses TRBV13 with TRBJ2-3, with 8 bases that match TRBD2. V shed 3 bases and J 2 bases; nucleotides not matched to a gene: 7. Germline V gene lookup returns CDR1 PRHDT and CDR2 FYEKMQ (reference sequence). This CDR3 spans 16 amino acids. CDR3 loop: CASSLVARGDTDTQYF. The CDR3 DNA follows: TGTGCCAGCAGCTTGGTAGCGCGGGGGGACACAGATACGCAGTATTTT.

This clone was counted a single time. This chain links TRBV7-9 with TRBJ2-2; 12 bases match TRBD2. The germline CDR1 and CDR2 sequences are SEHNR and FQNEAQ (reference sequence). This CDR3 is built from 16 residues. The J segment lost 6 bases and the V segment lost 6 bases, leaving 8 bases of the junction unmatched. Written as DNA, the CDR3 is TGTGCCAGCAGTCCTAGCGGGGGGGCCGGAGCCGGGGAGCTGTTTTTT. It codes for CASSPSGGAGAGELFF.

This clone was counted a few times. The chain carries TRBV5-3 and TRBJ2-2; D may be TRBD2 (5 bases). TRBV5-3 is identified as an open reading frame with a role that is uncertain. The CDR3 extends over 14 amino acids. The V gene lost 0 bases and the J gene lost 7 bases, with 10 bases spanning the gap. The CDR3 coding sequence is TGTGCCAGAAGCTTGGGGGGAGTGAGCGGGGAGCTGTTTTTT. This translates into CARSLGGVSGELFF.

The rearrangement joins TRBV6-5 to TRBJ2-7; D is uncertain. V was shortened by 2 bases and J by 6 bases, with 5 bases between the two germline ends. The CDR3 has 11 amino acids. From germline, CDR1 is MNHEY and CDR2 SVGAGI. The CDR3 coding sequence is TGTGCCAGCAGTTACCTCGGCGAGCAGTACTTC. Amino acid sequence: CASSYLGEQYF.

This clone was counted a few times. V is TRBV4-1 and J is TRBJ2-3; no firm D call. The CDR3 sequence is 11 residues long. V was pared by 6 bases and J by 5 bases, with 6 bases between. Germline CDR1 is MGHRA and CDR2 is YSYEKL. The CDR3, as DNA: TGCGCCAGCAGGGCGGTAGATACGCAGTATTTT. Protein: CASRAVDTQYF.